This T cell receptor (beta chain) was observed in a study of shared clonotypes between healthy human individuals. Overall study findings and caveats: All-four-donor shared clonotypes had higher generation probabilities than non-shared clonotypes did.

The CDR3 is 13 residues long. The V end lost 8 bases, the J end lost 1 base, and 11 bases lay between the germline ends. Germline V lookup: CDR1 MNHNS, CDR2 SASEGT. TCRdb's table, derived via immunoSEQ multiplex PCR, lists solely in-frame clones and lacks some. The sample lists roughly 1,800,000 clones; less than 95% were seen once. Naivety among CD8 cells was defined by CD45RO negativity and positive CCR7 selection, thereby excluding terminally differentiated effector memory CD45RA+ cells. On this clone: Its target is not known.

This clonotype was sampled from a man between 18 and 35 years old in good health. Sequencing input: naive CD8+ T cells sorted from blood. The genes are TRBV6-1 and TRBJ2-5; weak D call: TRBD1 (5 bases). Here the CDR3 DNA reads TGTGCCAGCCGTCAACAGGTCCAAGAGACCCAGTACTTC. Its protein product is CASRQQVQETQYF.